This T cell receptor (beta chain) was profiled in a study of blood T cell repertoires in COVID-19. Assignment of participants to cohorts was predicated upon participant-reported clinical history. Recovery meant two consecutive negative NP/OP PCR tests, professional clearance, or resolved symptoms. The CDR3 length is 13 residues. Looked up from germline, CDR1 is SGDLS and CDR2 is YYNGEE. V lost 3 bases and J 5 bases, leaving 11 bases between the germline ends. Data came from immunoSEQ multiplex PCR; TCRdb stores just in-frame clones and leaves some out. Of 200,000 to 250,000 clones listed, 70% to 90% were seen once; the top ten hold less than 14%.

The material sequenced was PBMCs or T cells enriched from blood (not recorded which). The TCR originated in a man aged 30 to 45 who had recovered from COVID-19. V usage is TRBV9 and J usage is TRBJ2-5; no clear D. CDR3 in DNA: TGTGCCAGCAGCGCACCAGGTACGGAGACCCAGTACTTC. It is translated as CASSAPGTETQYF. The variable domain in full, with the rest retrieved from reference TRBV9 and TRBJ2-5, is DSGVTQTPKHLITATGQRVTLRCSPRSGDLSVYWYQQSLDQGLQFLIQYYNGEERAKGNILERFSAQQFPDLHSELNLSSLELGDSALYFCASSAPGTETQYFGPGTRLLVL.